This is a list of T cell receptor beta chains from one sample in a study of blood T cell repertoires in COVID-19. Libraries were prepared by immunoSEQ multiplex PCR; TCRdb keeps only in-frame clonotypes and omits some of them. The sample carries 130,000 to 150,000 clones, around 80% recorded once. Sequencing input: peripheral blood. The receptors were sampled from a woman aged 60-75 years with acute or convalescent COVID-19. The conserved cysteine and the conserved F or W are not part of the CDR3 here. The order of the fields is J gene, clone size, V gene, CDR3 protein. Size tells how often a clone was seen (once, few, many) or the class of an expanded clone, and some rows leave it out.

TRBJ1-6 . TRBV3-1/TRBV3-2 ASSQDWANSPLH
TRBJ2-7 . TRBV7-9 ASSLRGYEQY
TRBJ1-2 . TRBV5-1 ASSLESKPLFGYT
TRBJ1-2 . TRBV15 ATSRVGGEAFGYT
TRBJ2-7 . TRBV5-1 ASSPSRSYEQY
TRBJ2-6 . TRBV6-6 ASSPRRLTGTPSGANVLT
TRBJ1-5 . TRBV6-1 ASSDLPRGNQPQH
TRBJ1-2 few TRBV6-6 ASDRGAYGGYT
TRBJ1-1 . TRBV4-1 ASSLSQGLGNTEAF
TRBJ2-5 once TRBV12-5 ASGLGTGLAGETQY
TRBJ1-5 once TRBV7-8 ASSLVSSNQPQH
TRBJ1-1 many TRBV4-2 ASSRTGEAF
TRBJ2-6 once TRBV5-4 ASSLGVSSGANVLT
TRBJ1-2 . TRBV5-6 ASSLEARLRGYT
TRBJ2-3 . TRBV2 ASKTVVTDTQY
TRBJ1-2 . TRBV28 ASSPPTGGRGYT
TRBJ2-2 . TRBV6-5 ASSYRVTGELF
TRBJ2-1 once TRBV19 ASSTAGTRFYNEQF
TRBJ1-5 . TRBV2 ACLPNSQASNQPQH
TRBJ2-5 . TRBV5-1 ASSPAGETQY
TRBJ2-5 . TRBV2 ASNRQGTRETQY
TRBJ2-1 . TRBV14 ASSQEGRLAGVSEQF
TRBJ1-5 . TRBV7-9 ASSSISNQPQH
TRBJ2-7 . TRBV6-5 ASRDGQKHSYEQY
TRBJ2-6 few TRBV19 ASKRSSGANVLT
TRBJ1-6 . TRBV6-6 ASSYGQGNSPLH
TRBJ2-2 . TRBV5-1 ASKGGRSNTGELF
TRBJ2-7 . TRBV28 ASSLGTETYEQY
TRBJ1-5 . TRBV28 ASSLRDSGVQWPQH
TRBJ1-1 . TRBV10-3 AISESETGQNTEAF
TRBJ2-2 . TRBV28 ASSPGLAGTGELF
TRBJ2-7 . TRBV18 ASSPKGLDNEQY
TRBJ2-3 . TRBV11-2 ASSPRLVLSTDTQY
TRBJ2-7 few TRBV9 ASSVVPLASGVNEQY
TRBJ2-3 . TRBV5-1 ASSATSTDTQY
TRBJ2-7 . TRBV6-2/TRBV6-3 ASSYPSTSNEQY
TRBJ2-1 few TRBV12-3/TRBV12-4 ASSFGGNEQF
TRBJ2-7 . TRBV28 ASSRLAGSSYEQY
TRBJ2-3 . TRBV20-1 SASMASGRSTDTQY
TRBJ1-1 . TRBV27 ASSLRGKNTEAF
TRBJ2-1 . TRBV3-1/TRBV3-2 ASSQFWTAYNEQF
TRBJ2-3 . TRBV10-2 ASTPVRGRGNTQY
TRBJ2-1 . TRBV7-6 ASSLQSLTSGSVWQF
TRBJ1-6 . TRBV19 ASSVDRASNSPLH
TRBJ2-7 . TRBV14 ASSPVSSGFYEQY
TRBJ2-7 . TRBV12-3/TRBV12-4 ASSRDEQY
TRBJ1-5 once TRBV28 ASSLEGYQPQH
TRBJ2-3 . TRBV14 ASSQAWRDTQY
TRBJ2-1 . TRBV30 AWSVQGTGEQF